The rows below give T cell receptor beta chains drawn from one sample of a study of blood T cell repertoires in COVID-19. Libraries were prepared by immunoSEQ multiplex PCR; TCRdb keeps only in-frame clonotypes and omits some of them. This repertoire shows roughly 250,000 clones, 70% to 90% found once; its top ten account for around 1%. Sequenced material: PBMCs or T cells enriched from blood (not recorded which). The receptor set was obtained from a man aged 50-59 years who had been exposed to COVID-19. The CDR3 runs from the conserved cysteine through the conserved F or W. The D gene is left open where the match is weak. Where a row states a size, it is once, few, many or the class of an expanded clone; other rows omit it.

clone size	J gene	D gene	V gene	CDR3 DNA	CDR3 protein
.	TRBJ2-3	.	TRBV24-1	TGTGCCACCAGTGACCCGAGGCCAGCGGGCCTGCAGTATTTT	CATSDPRPAGLQYF
.	TRBJ2-2	.	TRBV3-1/TRBV3-2	TGTGCCAGCAGCCCGTCGGCGAACACCGGGGAGCTGTTTTTT	CASSPSANTGELFF
.	TRBJ1-4	.	TRBV5-5	TGTGCCAGCAGCTTGGGACAGATTAATGAAAAACTGTTTTTT	CASSLGQINEKLFF
.	TRBJ2-5	TRBD1	TRBV27	TGTGCCAGCAGTACGAGACAGGGCGAGAAGACCCAGTACTTC	CASSTRQGEKTQYF
.	TRBJ1-5	.	TRBV24-1	TGTGCCACCTCCCCCTGGGAGAGTAATCAGCCCCAGCATTTT	CATSPWESNQPQHF
.	TRBJ2-2	.	TRBV5-4	TGTGCCAGCAGCGCCCTCCGGGGCACCGGGGAGCTGTTTTTT	CASSALRGTGELFF
.	TRBJ1-1	.	TRBV19	TGTGCCAGTAGCCCGACTTACAGACAGCTTGAAGCTTTCTTT	CASSPTYRQLEAFF
.	TRBJ1-2	TRBD1	TRBV5-1	TGCGCCAGCCGCACAACAGGGGATTATGGCTACACCTTC	CASRTTGDYGYTF
.	TRBJ2-3	.	TRBV4-1	TGCGCCAGCAGCCAAGGCCCACGATTGGGCAGGGTAGCAGATACGCAGTATTTT	CASSQGPRLGRVADTQYF
.	TRBJ2-1	TRBD2	TRBV19	TGTGCCAGTAGTATAGATGGTAGCGGGAGTTTTTTCGAGCAGTTCTTC	CASSIDGSGSFFEQFF
once	TRBJ1-2	.	TRBV5-5	TGTGCCAGCAGCTTGGAAGTACAGGGCTTTGGCTACACCTTC	CASSLEVQGFGYTF
once	TRBJ1-2	.	TRBV30	TGTGCCTGGAGTGTAGGGGAAGATTATGGCTACACCTTC	CAWSVGEDYGYTF
.	TRBJ2-5	.	TRBV9	TGTGCCAGCAGCGTATGGGCAGGCCAAGAGACCCAGTACTTC	CASSVWAGQETQYF
.	TRBJ2-5	.	TRBV5-1	TGCGCCAGCAGCCTCGGGACTTCTCGAAGCTCTCAGGAGACCCAGTACTTC	CASSLGTSRSSQETQYF
.	TRBJ1-1	TRBD1	TRBV20-1	TGCAGTGCTAGTAGCCCACAGGGGGAAAACACTGAAGCTTTCTTT	CSASSPQGENTEAFF
.	TRBJ2-3	.	TRBV20-1	TGCAGTGCTAGTTCCTGGGGGACCGGGGGATTAGATACGCAGTATTTT	CSASSWGTGGLDTQYF
.	TRBJ2-2	.	TRBV5-1	TGCGCCAGCAGCTTAGACAGGCCCTTAACCGGGGAGCTGTTTTTT	CASSLDRPLTGELFF
once	TRBJ2-7	.	TRBV20-1	TGCAGTGCTAGACAGGGAGGCGAGCAGTACTTC	CSARQGGEQYF
.	TRBJ1-1	.	TRBV5-1	TGCGCCAGCACCACGGGGAGGCCCCAGTCCCCACACACTGAAGCTTTCTTT	CASTTGRPQSPHTEAFF
once	TRBJ1-5	.	TRBV5-1	TGCGCCAGCAGCCCCTGGGTTTCGGGGTATAGCAATCAGCCCCAGCATTTT	CASSPWVSGYSNQPQHF
.	TRBJ2-6	.	TRBV5-1	TGCGCCAGCAGCTTATTGGAGGCAGGGGCCAACGTCCTGACTTTC	CASSLLEAGANVLTF
.	TRBJ1-5	.	TRBV29-1	TGCAGCGTTGGTGGAGGGCCGAGCAATCAGCCCCAGCATTTT	CSVGGGPSNQPQHF
.	TRBJ2-1	TRBD1	TRBV18	TGTGCCAGCACGCCGGGACAGGGTAGCTATGAGCAGTTCTTC	CASTPGQGSYEQFF
few	TRBJ1-1	TRBD1	TRBV5-1	TGCGCCAGCAGCGACGGACAGGCGGGGACTGAAGCTTTCTTT	CASSDGQAGTEAFF
.	TRBJ1-4	TRBD1	TRBV5-1	TGCGCCAGCAGCGAAGGACAGGGGGCAAGCCTGTTTTTT	CASSEGQGASLFF
.	TRBJ1-1	.	TRBV5-1	TGCGCCAGCAGCCGGCAGGGAAATTTTTGGTGGAACACTGAAGCTTTCTTT	CASSRQGNFWWNTEAFF
.	TRBJ1-6	TRBD1	TRBV27	TGTGCCAGCAGTTTGGGAAGGGACAGCTATAATTCACCCCTCCACTTT	CASSLGRDSYNSPLHF
.	TRBJ2-1	.	TRBV12-5	TGTGCTAGTGGCCCACAACTAGTGACTAGCTCCTACAATGAGCAGTTCTTC	CASGPQLVTSSYNEQFF
.	TRBJ1-5	TRBD1	TRBV2	TGTGCCAGCAGCGAACTTCTCCGGGACAGGGGAGATCAGCCCCAGCATTTT	CASSELLRDRGDQPQHF
.	TRBJ1-6	.	TRBV19	TGTGCCAGTAGTCCCCCGTGGAGCTCCTATAATTCACCCCTCCACTTT	CASSPPWSSYNSPLHF
.	TRBJ1-6	.	TRBV11-2	TGTGCCAGCAGCCTCAGGAGGAATTCACCCCTCCACTTT	CASSLRRNSPLHF
.	TRBJ2-2	TRBD1	TRBV5-1	TGCGCCAGCAGCCCCGGGACAGGGAACACCGGGGAGCTGTTTTTT	CASSPGTGNTGELFF
.	TRBJ2-1	.	TRBV27	TGTGCCAGCAGTTTCGAGGGTGATTCCTACAATGAGCAGTTCTTC	CASSFEGDSYNEQFF